The rows below give T cell receptor beta chains drawn from one sample of a study of blood T cell repertoires in COVID-19. Some clones are missing from TCRdb's copy, which holds only in-frame ones; the method was immunoSEQ multiplex PCR. The data contain fewer than 70,000 clones, more than 75% of them singletons. The sequenced sample consisted of peripheral blood. These receptors all come from a man in his forties with COVID-19, enrolled during active disease. The conserved cysteine and the conserved F or W are not part of the CDR3 here.

j_gene | v_gene | CDR3aa
TRBJ2-1 | TRBV7-3 | ASSIAAYNEQF
TRBJ2-3 | TRBV5-1 | ASSFTSGGNTDTQY
TRBJ2-7 | TRBV10-2 | ASSESGHIYEQY
TRBJ2-2 | TRBV10-2 | ASSGQGPNTGELF
TRBJ2-1 | TRBV3-1/TRBV3-2 | ASSQDLAGSYNEQF
TRBJ2-7 | TRBV19 | ASTPTGKSEQY
TRBJ1-6 | TRBV5-1 | ASSLALRQYSPLH
TRBJ1-5 | TRBV30 | AWSPGVQPQH
TRBJ1-2 | TRBV4-2 | ASSQDLEASNYGYT
TRBJ1-1 | TRBV6-1 | ASSVQGDLENTEAF
TRBJ2-7 | TRBV5-6 | ASSWTTSGESYEQY
TRBJ1-5 | TRBV11-3 | ASSLTDSNQPQH
TRBJ1-1 | TRBV24-1 | ATGTPEAF
TRBJ2-7 | TRBV6-5 | ASSPDFYSYEQY
TRBJ2-7 | TRBV6-6 | ASTRQGEGEQY
TRBJ2-3 | TRBV5-1 | ASSLGTSGGLTDTQY
TRBJ1-1 | TRBV5-1 | ASSLGDSREAF
TRBJ1-2 | TRBV19 | ASSIGGGQNYGYT
TRBJ1-1 | TRBV10-3 | AISVQGMDTEAF
TRBJ1-2 | TRBV30 | ACGANYGYT
TRBJ2-1 | TRBV6-7 | ASSFQQGYNEQF
TRBJ1-6 | TRBV5-4 | ASSLVRGSNSPLH
TRBJ2-5 | TRBV3-1/TRBV3-2 | ASSQDGVRGETQY
TRBJ2-7 | TRBV6-1 | ASSGAGGPSWEQY
TRBJ2-7 | TRBV7-8 | ASSPRTRLLNSYEQY
TRBJ1-5 | TRBV7-2 | ASSSASEFSNQPQH
TRBJ1-4 | TRBV6-5 | ASSSSIRGINEKLF
TRBJ1-1 | TRBV30 | AWNPVFEAF
TRBJ2-1 | TRBV5-6 | ATHSGSNEQF
TRBJ2-7 | TRBV19 | ASRDEWDRSYEQY
TRBJ1-5 | TRBV25-1 | ASSEWGLFNQPQH
TRBJ1-1 | TRBV10-1 | ASSDGGRRAF
TRBJ2-7 | TRBV30 | AWSVRLGGDEQY
TRBJ2-1 | TRBV21-1 | ASSYPRKLQGTGNMDNEQF
TRBJ1-6 | TRBV19 | ASSIGTENSPLH
TRBJ2-5 | TRBV3-1/TRBV3-2 | ASSQFSGEETQY
TRBJ1-1 | TRBV30 | AWRGGAWDTEAF
TRBJ2-3 | TRBV19 | ASGGGVRTDTQY
TRBJ1-2 | TRBV7-9 | ASTPGGTTYGYT
TRBJ1-1 | TRBV19 | ASRPGPGQGDRNTEAF
TRBJ1-5 | TRBV4-1 | ASSQDIGGYQPQH
TRBJ2-1 | TRBV11-2 | ASSTTRGAMHNEQF
TRBJ1-2 | TRBV28 | ANSPTGRGYGYT
TRBJ2-3 | TRBV18 | ASSPPLLSTDTQY
TRBJ2-7 | TRBV5-1 | ASSPGQTYEQY